This TCR beta chain was sequenced in a study of CD8+CD57+ T cells in acquired aplastic anemia. Background on the study: An average of around 11 million reads for CD4+ cells was obtained from healthy donors.

Germline V gives CDR1 SGHAT, CDR2 FQNNGV. The CDR3 contains 17 residues. V was cut by 3 bases and J by 0 bases, with 15 bases left in between. The template used for profiling TCR beta VDJ and CDR3 was genomic DNA. TCRdb re-called the reads through MiXCR, storing one row per CDR3 protein. The sample yields tens of thousands of distinct CDR3 sequences, about 45% seen once. The origin of this receptor is a human donor in good health, serving as a control. The sample taken for sequencing was sorted CD4+, CD8+, or CD8+CD57+ T cells (not recorded which) from PBMCs. J is TRBJ2-1 and V is TRBV11-2; D is tentatively TRBD1 or TRBD2 (6 bases each). The DNA of the CDR3 is TGTGCCAGCAGCTTTGACTTCCGGGGGCCCTCCTACAATGAGCAGTTCTTC. Protein product: CASSFDFRGPSYNEQFF.